This T cell receptor (beta chain) originates from a study of metastatic and nonmetastatic thyroid tumors. In germline, CDR1 is SGHNT, CDR2 YENEEA. Trimming pared 5 bases from V and 1 base from J, leaving 11 bases between. The CDR3 covers 14 residues. In this sample, this clone turned up a few times. A much larger clone sits a single nucleotide away, making a read error possible. Via MiXCR, TCRdb re-called the PCR reads. Here the sample spans roughly 30,000 clones, under 25% being singletons. Thyroid surgery was performed in patients who had received no treatment beforehand. The TCR sequence derives from a female donor with papillary thyroid cancer or a benign thyroid nodule (not recorded which). Some clones in this sample may be carry-over from other donors' samples. The material sequenced was blood. The chain is built from TRBV11-3 and TRBJ2-5, with D possibly matching TRBD1 (6 bases). The CDR3 DNA is TGTGCCAGCAGCATTAAGGGGGTCCAAGAGACCCAGTACTTC. It encodes CASSIKGVQETQYF.